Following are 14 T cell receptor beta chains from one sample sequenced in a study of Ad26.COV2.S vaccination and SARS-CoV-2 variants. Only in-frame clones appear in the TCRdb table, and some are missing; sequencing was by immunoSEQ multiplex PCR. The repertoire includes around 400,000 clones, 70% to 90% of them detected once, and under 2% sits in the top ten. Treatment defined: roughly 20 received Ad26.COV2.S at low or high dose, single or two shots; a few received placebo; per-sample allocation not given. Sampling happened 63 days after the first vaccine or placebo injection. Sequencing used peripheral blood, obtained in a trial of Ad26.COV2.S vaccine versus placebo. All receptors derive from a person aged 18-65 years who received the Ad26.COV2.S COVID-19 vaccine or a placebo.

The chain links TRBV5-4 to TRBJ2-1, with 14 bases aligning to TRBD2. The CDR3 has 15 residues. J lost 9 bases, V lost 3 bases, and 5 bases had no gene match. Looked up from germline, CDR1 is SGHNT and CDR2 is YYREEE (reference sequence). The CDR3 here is CASSWGLAGAGEQFF. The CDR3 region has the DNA TGTGCCAGCAGCTGGGGACTAGCGGGGGCCGGTGAGCAGTTCTTC.

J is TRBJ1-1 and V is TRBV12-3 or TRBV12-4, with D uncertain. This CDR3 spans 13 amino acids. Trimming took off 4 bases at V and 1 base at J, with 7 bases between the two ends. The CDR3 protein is CASSYKRNTEAFF. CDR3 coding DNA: TGTGCCAGCAGTTATAAGCGGAACACTGAAGCTTTCTTT.

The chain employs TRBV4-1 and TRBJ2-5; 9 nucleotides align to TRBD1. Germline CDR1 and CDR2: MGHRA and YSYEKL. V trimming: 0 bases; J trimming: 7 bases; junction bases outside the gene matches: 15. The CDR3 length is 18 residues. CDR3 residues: CASSQDGAGGTGPRTQYF. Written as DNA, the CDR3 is TGCGCCAGCAGCCAAGATGGAGCAGGGGGGACAGGGCCCCGGACCCAGTACTTC.

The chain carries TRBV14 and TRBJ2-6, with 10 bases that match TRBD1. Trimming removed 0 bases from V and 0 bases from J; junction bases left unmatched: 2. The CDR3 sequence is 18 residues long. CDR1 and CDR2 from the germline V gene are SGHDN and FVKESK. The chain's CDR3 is CASSQDRTGGSGANVLTF. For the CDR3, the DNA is TGTGCCAGCAGCCAAGATAGGACAGGGGGCTCTGGGGCCAACGTCCTGACTTTC.

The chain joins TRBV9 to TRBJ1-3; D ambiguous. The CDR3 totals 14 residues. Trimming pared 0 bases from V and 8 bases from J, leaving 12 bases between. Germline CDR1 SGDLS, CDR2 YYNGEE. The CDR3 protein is CASSVDSRKDTIYF. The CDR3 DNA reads TGTGCCAGCAGCGTAGATTCAAGGAAGGACACCATATATTTT.

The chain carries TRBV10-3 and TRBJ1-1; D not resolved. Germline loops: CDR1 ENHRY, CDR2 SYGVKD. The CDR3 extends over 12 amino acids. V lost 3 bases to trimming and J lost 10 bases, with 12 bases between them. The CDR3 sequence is CAISDSYRGAFF. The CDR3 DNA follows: TGTGCCATCAGTGACAGTTACAGAGGAGCTTTCTTT.

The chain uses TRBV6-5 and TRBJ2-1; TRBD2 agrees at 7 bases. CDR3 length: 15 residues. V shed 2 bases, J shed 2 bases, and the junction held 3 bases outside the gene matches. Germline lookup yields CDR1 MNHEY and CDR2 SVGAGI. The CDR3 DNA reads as TGTGCCAGCAGTTACGGCGGGGGTACCTACAATGAGCAGTTCTTC. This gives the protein CASSYGGGTYNEQFF.

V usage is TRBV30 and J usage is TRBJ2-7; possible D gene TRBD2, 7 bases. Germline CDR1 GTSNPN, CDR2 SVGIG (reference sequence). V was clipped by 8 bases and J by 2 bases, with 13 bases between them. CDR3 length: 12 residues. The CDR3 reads CAGGGGPYEQYF. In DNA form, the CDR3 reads TGTGCCGGGGGGGGCGGACCCTACGAGCAGTACTTC.

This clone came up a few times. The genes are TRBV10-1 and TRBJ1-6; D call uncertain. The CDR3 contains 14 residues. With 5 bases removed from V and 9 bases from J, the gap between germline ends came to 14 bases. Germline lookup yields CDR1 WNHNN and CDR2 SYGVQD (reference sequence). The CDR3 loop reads CASSSDVAGSPLHF. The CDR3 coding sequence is TGCGCCAGCAGTTCGGACGTCGCGGGTTCACCCCTCCACTTT.

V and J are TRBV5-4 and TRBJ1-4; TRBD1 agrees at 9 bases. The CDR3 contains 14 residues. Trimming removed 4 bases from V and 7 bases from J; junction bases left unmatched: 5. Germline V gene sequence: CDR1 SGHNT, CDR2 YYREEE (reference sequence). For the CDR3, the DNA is TGTGCCAGCAGCCTGGGACAGGGCCCTGAAAAACTGTTTTTT. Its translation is CASSLGQGPEKLFF.

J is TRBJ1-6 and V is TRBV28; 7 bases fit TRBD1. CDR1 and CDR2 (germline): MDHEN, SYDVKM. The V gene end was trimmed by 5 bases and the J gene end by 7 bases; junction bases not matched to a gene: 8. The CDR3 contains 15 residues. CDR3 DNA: TGTGCCAGCAGTGATTCGACAGGGACGAATTCACCCCTCCACTTT. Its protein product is CASSDSTGTNSPLHF.

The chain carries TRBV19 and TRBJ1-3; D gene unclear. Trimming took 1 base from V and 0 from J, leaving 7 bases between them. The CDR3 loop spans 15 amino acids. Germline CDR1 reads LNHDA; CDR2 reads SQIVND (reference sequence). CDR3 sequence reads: CASSIGGFSGNTIYF. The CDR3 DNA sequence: TGTGCCAGTAGTATAGGCGGATTCTCTGGAAACACCATATATTTT.

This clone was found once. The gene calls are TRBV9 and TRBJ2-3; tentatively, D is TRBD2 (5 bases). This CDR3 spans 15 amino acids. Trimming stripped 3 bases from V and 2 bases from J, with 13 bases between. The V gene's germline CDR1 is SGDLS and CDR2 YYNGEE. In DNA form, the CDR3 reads TGTGCCAGCAGCGGTCCCCCAGCGGCCACAGATACGCAGTATTTT. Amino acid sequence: CASSGPPAATDTQYF. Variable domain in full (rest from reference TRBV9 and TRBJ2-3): DSGVTQTPKHLITATGQRVTLRCSPRSGDLSVYWYQQSLDQGLQFLIQYYNGEERAKGNILERFSAQQFPDLHSELNLSSLELGDSALYFCASSGPPAATDTQYFGPGTRLTVL.

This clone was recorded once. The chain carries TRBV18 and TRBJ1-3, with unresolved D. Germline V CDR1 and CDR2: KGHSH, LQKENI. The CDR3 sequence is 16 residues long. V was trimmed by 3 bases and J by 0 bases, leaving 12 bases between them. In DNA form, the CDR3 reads TGTGCCAGCTCACCGGGTCCTGGGTACTCTGGAAACACCATATATTTT. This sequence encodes CASSPGPGYSGNTIYF.